This T cell receptor beta chain is from a study of early T cells in non-severe SARS-CoV-2 infection. On the study more broadly: The study sequenced bulk RNA from unsorted whole blood, with chains unpaired. Findings of the study overall: VDJdb matches were skewed toward anti-spike CD8 T cell responses.

Individual cDNA molecules received unique molecular identifiers. TCRdb re-derived calls from the 5' RACE reads in MiXCR, one entry per CDR3 protein. This table holds tens of thousands of distinct CDR3 sequences, around 15% found once. Of note for this clonotype: Its antigen is still unknown.

The J segment lost 9 bases and the V segment lost 6 bases, leaving 5 bases of the junction unmatched. The CDR3 runs 14 residues. CDR1 and CDR2 (germline): WNHNN, SYGVQD (reference sequence). The clonotype comes from an adult who was a healthcare worker with PCR-confirmed SARS-CoV-2 infection or an uninfected control (not recorded which). The sequencing sample was made of whole blood. The chain couples TRBV10-1 to TRBJ2-1; 13 nucleotides agree with TRBD2. The CDR3 loop reads CASSPGLAGSEQFF. The CDR3 bases are TGCGCCAGCAGCCCGGGACTAGCGGGGAGTGAGCAGTTCTTC.